The 24 T cell receptor beta chains listed next were all sequenced from one sample in a study of cytomegalovirus exposure and HLA in healthy donors. Assay used: immunoSEQ multiplex PCR; TCRdb lists only in-frame clones, some missing. The table has 100,000 to 150,000 clones, 88% seen once. The sequenced material came from PBMCs. The origin of the receptors is a man in his late teens or twenties in good health and CMV-seronegative.

The CDR3 protein is CASSRTGNTDTQYF. For the CDR3, the DNA is TGTGCCAGTAGTCGGACAGGGAACACAGATACGCAGTATTTT. The V gene is TRBV19, the J gene TRBJ2-3; TRBD1 aligns across 8 bases. The V and J ends lost 5 bases and 2 bases, in that order; junction bases with no gene match: 3. This CDR3 is built from 14 residues. Germline V gives CDR1 LNHDA, CDR2 SQIVND (reference sequence).

The chain employs TRBV5-1 and TRBJ2-3; 9 bases are shared with TRBD1. Germline loops: CDR1 SGHRS, CDR2 YFSETQ. The junction had 10 bases not matched to a gene; V was cut back by 3 bases and J by 2 bases. CDR3 length: 17 residues. The CDR3 sequence: CASSWGDRDKYTDTQYF. The CDR3 nucleotides read TGCGCCAGCAGCTGGGGGGACAGGGATAAATACACAGATACGCAGTATTTT.

The chain couples TRBV28 to TRBJ2-2; TRBD2 agrees at 7 bases. Germline CDR1 and CDR2: MDHEN and SYDVKM. V dropped 9 bases and J dropped 3; count of bases not matched to a gene: 4. The CDR3 consists of 13 residues. In DNA form, the CDR3 reads TGTGCCAGAAGGGACTACTACACCGGGGAGCTGTTTTTT. Protein: CARRDYYTGELFF. Full variable domain (remainder filled in from reference TRBV28 and TRBJ2-2): DVKVTQSSRYLVKRTGEKVFLECVQDMDHENMFWYRQDPGLGLRLIYFSYDVKMKEKGDIPEGYSVSREKKERFSLILESASTNQTSMYLCARRDYYTGELFFGEGSRLTVL.

The chain combines TRBV9 with TRBJ2-7, with 9 bases aligning to TRBD1. Per the germline V gene, CDR1 is SGDLS and CDR2 is YYNGEE. The CDR3 consists of 16 residues. V lost 0 bases and J lost 2; bases outside the gene matches: 6. CDR3 in amino acids: CASSVVRTGAPYEQYF. The CDR3 DNA is TGTGCCAGCAGCGTAGTCCGGACAGGGGCACCCTACGAGCAGTACTTC. The full variable domain, completed using reference TRBV9 and TRBJ2-7, is DSGVTQTPKHLITATGQRVTLRCSPRSGDLSVYWYQQSLDQGLQFLIQYYNGEERAKGNILERFSAQQFPDLHSELNLSSLELGDSALYFCASSVVRTGAPYEQYFGPGTRLTVT.

This clone appeared once. The chain combines TRBV6-5 with TRBJ1-1; D is unclear. The V gene lost 2 bases and the J gene lost 0 bases, with 7 bases spanning the gap. The CDR3 covers 14 residues. The germline gives CDR1 MNHEY, CDR2 SVGAGI. CDR3 sequence: CASSYTLMNTEAFF. The CDR3, as DNA: TGTGCCAGCAGTTACACCCTAATGAACACTGAAGCTTTCTTT.

The V gene is TRBV28, the J gene TRBJ2-7, with 8 bases fitting TRBD2. CDR1 MDHEN and CDR2 SYDVKM come from the germline V gene. The CDR3 extends over 14 amino acids. The V segment lost 6 bases and the J segment 3 bases; nucleotides outside the gene matches: 7. This CDR3 is CASSPGLAYYEQYF. The DNA for the CDR3 is TGTGCCAGCAGCCCCGGACTAGCATACTACGAGCAGTACTTC.

V and J are TRBV6-5 and TRBJ2-3; 7 nucleotides line up with TRBD2. The J segment lost 6 bases and the V segment lost 0 bases, leaving 3 bases of the junction unmatched. Germline V gene lookup returns CDR1 MNHEY and CDR2 SVGAGI. This CDR3 region has 14 residues. The CDR3 sequence is CASSYSLAEDTQYF. DNA of the CDR3: TGTGCCAGCAGTTACTCTCTAGCGGAGGATACGCAGTATTTT.

The chain joins TRBV28 to TRBJ2-7, with unresolved D. CDR1 MDHEN and CDR2 SYDVKM come from the germline V gene. This CDR3 has 11 amino acids. Trimming removed 5 bases at V and 2 bases at J, with 4 bases between. CDR3 nucleotides: TGTGCCAGCAGTCGTACCTACGAGCAGTACTTC. It specifies CASSRTYEQYF.

J is TRBJ2-1 and V is TRBV10-1, with D maybe TRBD1 (5 bases). CDR3 length: 14 amino acids. Germline V gene lookup returns CDR1 WNHNN and CDR2 SYGVQD (reference sequence). Trimming removed 3 bases from V and 0 bases from J, with 6 bases in between. The CDR3 nucleotides read TGCGCCAGCAGTGAAGGGGTCTCCTACAATGAGCAGTTCTTC. Translation gives CASSEGVSYNEQFF.

The V and J genes are TRBV28 and TRBJ2-3, with 7 nucleotides matching TRBD1. The CDR3 extends over 16 amino acids. CDR1 and CDR2 from the germline V gene are MDHEN and SYDVKM. Trimming at V came to 4 bases and at J to 2 bases, leaving 9 bases not matched to a gene. CDR3 protein: CASSSQGRTLTDTQYF. The CDR3 DNA sequence: TGTGCCAGCAGTTCACAGGGGCGCACTCTCACAGATACGCAGTATTTT.

This sequence joins TRBV10-3 and TRBJ1-6; D may be TRBD1 (5 bases). Trimming removed 6 bases from V and 7 bases from J, with 16 bases in between. The germline V gene has CDR1 ENHRY and CDR2 SYGVKD. The CDR3 is 15 residues long. This chain's CDR3 is CAISADQGENSPLHF. The CDR3 nucleotides read TGTGCCATCAGCGCTGACCAGGGTGAAAATTCACCCCTCCACTTT.

V usage is TRBV9 and J usage is TRBJ1-1; no firm D call. Germline V lookup: CDR1 SGDLS, CDR2 YYNGEE. The CDR3 loop spans 14 amino acids. V was clipped by 1 base and J by 1 base, with 8 bases between them. CDR3 bases: TGTGCCAGCAGCGTAATATCAGAGAACACTGAAGCTTTCTTT. Translated, it gives CASSVISENTEAFF.

CDR3 nucleotides: TGTGCCAGCAGTCATCGGACTAGCGGGCGGGTGGTAGATACGCAGTATTTT. It translates to CASSHRTSGRVVDTQYF. The V gene is TRBV27, the J gene TRBJ2-3; TRBD2 aligns across 11 bases. CDR1 and CDR2 from the germline V gene are MNHEY and SMNVEV (reference sequence). Losses at the gene ends were 5 bases for V and 5 bases for J; bases not matched to a gene: 12. The CDR3 has 17 residues.

The rearrangement links TRBV11-2 to TRBJ2-7, with D possibly being TRBD2 (7 bases). Germline CDR1 and CDR2: SGHAT and FQNNGV. The CDR3 is made up of 12 amino acids. Trimming shortened V by 3 bases and J by 6 bases, and 9 bases separated the two germline ends. CDR3 nucleotides: TGTGCCAGCAGCTTGGGAGGGGGCGAGCAGTACTTC. It is translated as CASSLGGGEQYF.

This chain uses TRBV18 with TRBJ2-2; a weak D match, TRBD1 (6 bases). V lost 6 bases and J 5 bases, leaving 19 bases between the germline ends. Germline CDR1 reads KGHSH; CDR2 reads LQKENI. The CDR3 is 16 residues long. As DNA, the CDR3 is TGTGCCAGCTCCCACGCAGGGGTAACAAAGACCGGGGAGCTGTTTTTT. The encoded protein is CASSHAGVTKTGELFF.

The gene calls are TRBV28 and TRBJ1-2, with TRBD1 as a possible D gene (5 bases). The CDR3 is 13 residues long. V lost 2 bases and J 4 bases, leaving 8 bases between the germline ends. Germline V gene data show CDR1 as MDHEN and CDR2 as SYDVKM. The CDR3 coding sequence is TGTGCCAGCAGTTTAACGCAGGGCTATGGCTACACCTTC. Protein: CASSLTQGYGYTF.

The chain combines TRBV6-5 with TRBJ1-3; 7 bases fit TRBD1. Trimming at V came to 7 bases and at J to 3 bases, leaving 9 bases not matched to a gene. The CDR3 has 15 amino acids. From germline, CDR1 is MNHEY and CDR2 SVGAGI. The CDR3 spells CASTTGVSVGNTIYF. In DNA, the CDR3 is TGTGCCAGCACTACAGGGGTATCGGTTGGAAACACCATATATTTT.

The J gene is TRBJ2-7, the V gene TRBV4-3, with 9 nucleotides matching TRBD1. There are 16 residues in the CDR3. The trim removed 3 bases at V and 7 bases at J, leaving 13 bases unmatched. The V gene's germline CDR1 is LGHNA and CDR2 YSLEER. CDR3 coding DNA: TGCGCCAGCAGCCACACCGGGACAGGGCTGGAGGGTGAGCAGTACTTC. This translates into CASSHTGTGLEGEQYF.

The chain carries TRBV7-6 and TRBJ1-5, with D uncertain. The CDR3 is 13 amino acids. Germline loops: CDR1 SGHVS, CDR2 FNYEAQ. Trimming took 5 bases from V and 5 from J, leaving 10 bases between them. The CDR3 sequence is CASSPWPDQPQHF. The CDR3 coding sequence is TGTGCCAGCAGCCCCTGGCCCGATCAGCCCCAGCATTTT.

This chain connects TRBV6-6 to TRBJ1-5; a weak D match, TRBD1 (6 bases). CDR3 length equals 13 residues. V was pared by 9 bases and J by 6 bases, with 15 bases between. Germline CDR1 and CDR2: MNHNY and SVGAGI (reference sequence). DNA of the CDR3: TGTGCCAGTCAACAGGGTTGGGGTCAGCCCCAGCATTTT. Its translation is CASQQGWGQPQHF.

The CDR3 loop is CASSPGLTSAGTDTQYF. As DNA, the CDR3 is TGTGCCAGCAGCCCCGGTTTGACTAGCGCGGGCACAGATACGCAGTATTTT. J is TRBJ2-3 and V is TRBV7-9, with 8 bases identical to TRBD2. CDR1 SEHNR and CDR2 FQNEAQ come from the germline V gene (reference sequence). After removal of 5 bases from V and 1 base from J, the junction contained 11 bases not matched to a gene. The length of the CDR3 is 17 residues.

This clone occurred once. This chain uses TRBV5-1 with TRBJ1-1; 7 bases fit TRBD1. CDR1 is SGHRS, CDR2 YFSETQ, per germline. There are 16 residues in the CDR3. The V segment lost 4 bases and the J segment 0 bases; nucleotides outside the gene matches: 9. The CDR3 coding sequence is TGCGCCAGCAGCCCGAGGGGACAGACTATGAACACTGAAGCTTTCTTT. The encoded protein is CASSPRGQTMNTEAFF.

V gene TRBV12-2 combines with J gene TRBJ2-5; the D segment call TRBD2 is taken from the table without a DNA check. TRBV12-2 is a pseudogene segment. CDR3 size: 19 residues. As DNA, the CDR3 is TGTGCAAGTCGCTTAGTCGTCTGGCGGTTAGCGGGAGCGAGGGAGACCCAGTACTTC. It encodes CASRLVVWRLAGARETQYF.

A few counts support this clone. V usage is TRBV2 and J usage is TRBJ1-1; D remains unclear. CDR1 SNHLY and CDR2 FYNNEI come from the germline V gene. Trimming shortened V by 1 base and J by 0 bases, and 3 bases separated the two germline ends. The CDR3 length is 13 residues. The CDR3 bases are TGTGCCAGCAGTGAAGGGCTGAACACTGAAGCTTTCTTT. Its translation: CASSEGLNTEAFF. The variable domain in full, with the rest retrieved from reference TRBV2 and TRBJ1-1, is EPEVTQTPSHQVTQMGQEVILRCVPISNHLYFYWYRQILGQKVEFLVSFYNNEISEKSEIFDDQFSVERPDGSNFTLKIRSTKLEDSAMYFCASSEGLNTEAFFGQGTRLTVV.